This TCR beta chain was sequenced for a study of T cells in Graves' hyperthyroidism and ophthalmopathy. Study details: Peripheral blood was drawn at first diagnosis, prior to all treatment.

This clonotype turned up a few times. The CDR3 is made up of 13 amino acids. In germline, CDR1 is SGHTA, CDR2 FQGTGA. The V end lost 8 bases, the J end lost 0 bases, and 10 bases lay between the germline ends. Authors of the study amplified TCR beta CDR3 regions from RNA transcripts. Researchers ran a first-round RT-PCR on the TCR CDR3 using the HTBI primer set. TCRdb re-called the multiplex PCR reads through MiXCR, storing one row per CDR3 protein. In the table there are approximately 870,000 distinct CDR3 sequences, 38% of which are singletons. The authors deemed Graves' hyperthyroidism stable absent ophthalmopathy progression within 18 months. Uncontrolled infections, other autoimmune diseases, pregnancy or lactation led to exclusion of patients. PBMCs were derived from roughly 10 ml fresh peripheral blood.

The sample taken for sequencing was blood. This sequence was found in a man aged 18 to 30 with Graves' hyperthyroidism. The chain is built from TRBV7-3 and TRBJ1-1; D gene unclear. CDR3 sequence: CASAAGMNTEAFF. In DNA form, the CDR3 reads TGTGCCAGCGCGGCGGGAATGAACACTGAAGCTTTCTTT.